This T cell receptor (beta chain) appears in the sequencing data of a study of blood T cell repertoires in COVID-19 (dated by TCRdb to 2018 to 2021). Notes on the research overall: Samples covering the acute and convalescent phases of COVID-19 were provided by collaborators in the United States, Italy and Spain. The prospective study material was composed of cDNA or gDNA derived from T cells, B-cell-depleted T cells, or PBMCs. The dataset comprised deeply sampled blood TCRbeta repertoires from subjects exposed to, actively infected with, or recovered from COVID-19. The repertoires were released in a freely available public database intended as a resource for research on the immune response to SARS-CoV-2. The samples were drawn from the first 160 participants of the ongoing ImmuneRACE study and from 1,254 subjects provided by 6 global collaborators. Nearly every sample came with metadata listing a de-identified subject ID, COVID-19 status, age in years and sex. HLA class I and class II types, where available, came from metadata supplied by the sample provider rather than from assay-based typing.

The V and J ends are trimmed by 1 base and 11 bases, leaving 10 bases between them. Counted from cysteine to phenylalanine, this CDR3 has 12 amino acids. Only the CDR3 region is kept as DNA, spanning 36 bases read in frame from base 1. The germline V gene gives CDR1 as MNHNS and CDR2 as SASEGT. Here is what the overall study found, with its caveats: The amount of clinical and demographic metadata varied by source and participant and was provided uncurated.

In the prospective study, participants were roughly 18 to 100 years old, resided in 20 to 30 geographic areas of the United States, and were enrolled through a virtual design. To assign participants to cohorts, the prospective study relied on clinical history that participants themselves reported in a screening survey and a study questionnaire. ImmuneRACE Cohort 3 recovered participants were defined by two consecutive negative NP/OP PCR tests, healthcare professional clearance, or symptom resolution. Each participant in the prospective study had whole blood, serum and a nasopharyngeal or oropharyngeal swab collected by mobile phlebotomists. Prospective study participants could optionally give additional blood draws and questionnaires over an approximately 2-month period. Before DNA extraction, blood samples from the prospective study were shipped at room temperature or frozen. TCRbeta CDR3 regions were amplified from genomic DNA using the immunoSEQ Assay, a bias-controlled multiplex PCR. The authors processed their data as follows. The number of nucleated cells in each sample was estimated from the amplification of reference gene primers within the assay. To quantify the absolute abundance of each unique TCRbeta CDR3 rearrangement, sequence reads were collapsed and filtered. For each sample, productive Simpson clonality was calculated as the square root of Simpson's diversity index across productive rearrangements. This immuneACCESS table, as held by TCRdb, lists in-frame sequences with V and J called but not all clones. Of the missing ones, under half trace to an unresolved V gene in checked studies; the others have no known cause. D and trimming come from the DNA, and the V and J calls and clone size come from that table. In all, the sample holds approximately 350,000 clones, and roughly 87% of those were seen once. Approximately 4.7% of the sample comes from the top ten.

Concerning this clone itself: Its antigen remains unidentified. Per-base qualities were not stored, and no clone one base away is much larger.

The specimen was PBMCs or T cells enriched from blood (not recorded which). The rearrangement combines TRBV6-1 with TRBJ2-3; TRBD2 is a weak D gene call, 5 bases matching. The receptor comes from a woman aged 45-59 years who had recovered from COVID-19. The sequenced DNA is TGTGCCAGCAGTGAAGGTAGCGTAGGGCAGTATTTT. The resulting protein is CASSEGSVGQYF.